Described below is a single T cell receptor (beta chain) sequence and its context. This clonotype is identified as large (0.1 to 1%). Its antigen remains undetermined. No much larger clone exists at a distance of one base, and base qualities are not known. Reading the label with the study, this specimen's treatment or condition is: approximately 9-day PBMC culture with coronavirus spike peptide pools or control peptides (ViraFEST assay). The ViraFEST assay was used in the study, in which antigen-specific T cells were expanded with peptide pools and expanded clonotypes were subsequently identified by TCR sequencing. The convalescent patients' positive SARS-CoV-2 PCR tests were from March to December 2020, which was before the Alpha, Beta and Delta variants emerged in the United States. Over 1.5 million PBMCs per well were cultured in IMDM with roughly 4.8% human AB serum and 8 to 10 IU/ml IL-2, plus 10 ug/ml peptide pools. On days 3 and 7, half of the culture medium was replaced with fresh IL-2-containing medium. After 10 days of culture, CD4+ T cells were isolated by negative selection using the EasySep CD4+ T cell isolation kit. Ficoll-Paque Plus gradient centrifugation was used to isolate PBMCs from whole blood, and the isolated PBMCs were then either used fresh or cryopreserved at -140C. Culture conditions were generally each tested in triplicate wells.

These data are taken from a study of vaccination and CD4 T cells after COVID-19 (dated by TCRdb to 2021 to 2024). A note on the overall study: SARS-CoV-2 positivity had been established in the convalescent patients by nasal swab PCR, and mild disease was recorded in nine of these patients and severe disease in one. In the convalescent cohort there were six males and four females, among whom were two Hispanic individuals, seven Caucasians, two Asians and one multiracial person. Participants received two doses of either the Pfizer-BioNTech BNT162b2 vaccine (n=8) or the Moderna mRNA-1273 vaccine (n=2). Post-COVID blood samples from convalescent patients were collected a median of around 100 days after diagnosis, with a range of roughly 35 to 180 days. Post-vaccine blood samples were collected a median of about 66 days after the second vaccine dose, ranging from roughly 13 to 241 days. For stimulating the cultures, overlapping spike peptide pools were used, derived from SARS-CoV-2 as well as from the common cold coronaviruses HCoV-NL63, HCoV-OC43 and HCoV-229E. In control cultures, a CEFX viral epitope pool was used as positive control, an HIV-1 Nef peptide pool was used as negative control, or no peptide was added. In approximately ten COVID-19 convalescent patients and a few infection-naive healthy vaccine recipients, the spike-specific CD4+ TCR repertoire before mRNA vaccination was compared with the repertoire after mRNA vaccination. Paper-wide results and their limitations: Among convalescent patients, a median about 86% of the SARS-CoV-2-reactive clones seen after vaccination appeared only after vaccination, which suggests priming specific to the vaccine. Although the median number of SARS-CoV-2-reactive clonotypes went up from roughly 22 after infection to some 40 after vaccination, the increase was not significant. Relatively few convalescent patients were included in the study, and early timepoints after natural infection were not analyzed. Of the vaccine-specific clones in convalescent patients, 304 of 307, or nearly all, reacted only to SARS-CoV-2 spike and did not cross-react with common cold coronaviruses.

The library was obtained by PCR. TCR sequencing of DNA from cultured CD4+ T cells used the Oncomine TCR Beta short-read assay at the Johns Hopkins FTIC core. The QIAamp micro DNA kit was used to extract genomic DNA from the cultured CD4+ T cells. Oncomine TCR Beta libraries made from cultured CD4+ T cells were pooled using unique dual indexes and sequenced on an Illumina iSeq 100. On the study's bioinformatics: Non-productive sequences were removed, and CDR3s not starting with C, not ending with F or W, or shorter than 7 amino acids were discarded. The MANAFEST web application identified antigen-specific clonotypes by comparing peptide-stimulated wells against reference wells and other culture wells. An FDR below 0.05, an odds ratio above 5, and a productive frequency above 0.1% in at least two of three replicate wells were required for clones to be considered positive. A clonotype was classed as cross-reactive if the clonotype showed significant expansion both in SARS-CoV-2 spike wells and in at least one common cold coronavirus spike condition. Levenshtein distances (stringdist) and unrooted phylogenetic trees (ape) in R version 3.6.1 were used to assess CDR3 homology. TCRdb ran its own pipeline on the public reads, namely fastp trimming at Q25 and MiXCR clone calling, and kept in-frame beta chains. When rows share a CDR3 protein, they turn into one entry using the most common DNA and genes. The V and J calls and clone size are TCRdb's, not the authors'. The sample records fewer than 25,000 distinct CDR3 sequences, about half of which are singletons. 5.5% of the sample comes from the top ten.

This receptor was identified in a human donor who had recovered from COVID-19. The specimen sequenced was CD4+ T cells from blood, cultured in vitro.

The CDR3 amino acid sequence is: CSARIQRYGYTF. In nucleotides, the sequence is TGCAGTGCTCGGATTCAGCGCTATGGCTACACCTTC. The rearranged chain carries TRBV20-1 and TRBJ1-2; confidence is insufficient to name the D gene. V and J are truncated by 5 bases and 4 bases respectively, leaving an intervening sequence of 11 bases. The germline V gene (reference sequence) sets CDR1 to DFQATT and CDR2 to SNEGSKA. From the cysteine up to the phenylalanine, the CDR3 has a length of 12 residues. Only the CDR3 portion is preserved as DNA: 36 bases, with reading frame beginning at the first base.